This T cell receptor (beta chain) was obtained from a study of technical replicates of blood from a few donors. Using immunoSEQ multiplex PCR, the repertoire was profiled, and TCRdb retains in-frame clones only, with some absent. This sample yields approximately 59,000 clones, of which about 90% are seen a single time; about 5.5% belongs to the top ten. Trimming at V came to 4 bases and at J to 5 bases, leaving 11 bases not matched to a gene. The germline V gene encodes CDR1 SGHAT and CDR2 FQNNGV. CDR3 length: 15 residues. This clonotype originated in a human donor in good health. Some clones in this sample may be carry-over from other donors' samples. Sequencing input: PBMCs. J is TRBJ2-7 and V is TRBV11-2; 7 nucleotides agree with TRBD2. DNA of the CDR3: TGTGCCAGCAGCTCGGGACTAAAATCGGTCCACGAGCAGTACTTC. It specifies CASSSGLKSVHEQYF.